These T cell receptor beta chains were read from a single sample in a study of response to subunit inactivated influenza vaccine. Each CDR3 protein gets one entry after TCRdb re-called the RT-PCR reads with MiXCR. The sample records 550,000 to 800,000 distinct CDR3 sequences, roughly 14% being singletons. The material was PBMCs from blood, obtained 11 to 12 days after vaccination. All receptors derive from a man over 45 who received an inactivated influenza vaccine. CDR3s include the opening cysteine and the closing phenylalanine or tryptophan. The order of the fields is CDR3 protein, D gene, V gene, J gene, clone size. A D gene is named only where the DNA matches it firmly. Clone size is not always given. Where it is, it says once, few, many or a class for expanded clones.

CASSLGAFRTNEQFF	NA	TRBV5-6	TRBJ2-1	NA
CAGREPPHSSYEQYF	NA	TRBV10-3	TRBJ2-7	few
CASSLGGPSLSETQYF	NA	TRBV5-1	TRBJ2-5	NA
CASSPNRLEIQYF	NA	TRBV7-3	TRBJ2-5	NA
CAISDSGRTLTDTQYF	TRBD2	TRBV10-3	TRBJ2-3	NA
CASSKGLASTDTQYF	TRBD2	TRBV5-1	TRBJ2-3	NA
CSARSGLARNTGELFF	TRBD2	TRBV20-1	TRBJ2-2	NA
CASTSLGSSLGNIQYF	NA	TRBV28	TRBJ2-4	few
CASSLGDRGRREQYF	TRBD1	TRBV7-9	TRBJ2-7	few
CSARAPGQATYEQYF	TRBD1	TRBV20-1	TRBJ2-7	many
CASSPGLATYEQYF	TRBD2	TRBV12-3/TRBV12-4	TRBJ2-7	many
CASRTGIEAFF	NA	TRBV25-1	TRBJ1-1	NA
CASSLAGTVVSPSTDTQYF	TRBD1	TRBV7-6	TRBJ2-3	NA
CASSFSAGRLYEQYF	NA	TRBV27	TRBJ2-7	NA
CSASSLSATNEQFF	NA	TRBV20-1	TRBJ2-1	NA
CASSPGRVGDGYTF	NA	TRBV5-1	TRBJ1-2	NA
CSAVFRLAGRVDTQYF	TRBD2	TRBV20-1	TRBJ2-3	NA
CASSYSGQGSYGYTF	TRBD1	TRBV6-5	TRBJ1-2	NA
CASGPPLYYNEQFF	NA	TRBV21-1	TRBJ2-1	once
CASSSPGTGDEKLFF	TRBD1	TRBV5-1	TRBJ1-4	many
CASSGLKGGEQFF	NA	TRBV7-2	TRBJ2-1	NA
CAKRAGGTSGRPRDTQYF	TRBD2	TRBV19	TRBJ2-3	NA
CASSPSQEEQGLLYNEQFF	NA	TRBV4-3	TRBJ2-1	NA
CASSGTGGSPLHF	TRBD1	TRBV6-1	TRBJ1-6	NA
CATSGHPTDTQYF	NA	TRBV24-1	TRBJ2-3	few
CSVKGTGQEGYEQYF	TRBD1	TRBV29-1	TRBJ2-7	NA
CASRRDRVDETQYF	TRBD1	TRBV6-1	TRBJ2-5	few
CAISESGGDGYEQYF	TRBD1	TRBV10-3	TRBJ2-7	NA